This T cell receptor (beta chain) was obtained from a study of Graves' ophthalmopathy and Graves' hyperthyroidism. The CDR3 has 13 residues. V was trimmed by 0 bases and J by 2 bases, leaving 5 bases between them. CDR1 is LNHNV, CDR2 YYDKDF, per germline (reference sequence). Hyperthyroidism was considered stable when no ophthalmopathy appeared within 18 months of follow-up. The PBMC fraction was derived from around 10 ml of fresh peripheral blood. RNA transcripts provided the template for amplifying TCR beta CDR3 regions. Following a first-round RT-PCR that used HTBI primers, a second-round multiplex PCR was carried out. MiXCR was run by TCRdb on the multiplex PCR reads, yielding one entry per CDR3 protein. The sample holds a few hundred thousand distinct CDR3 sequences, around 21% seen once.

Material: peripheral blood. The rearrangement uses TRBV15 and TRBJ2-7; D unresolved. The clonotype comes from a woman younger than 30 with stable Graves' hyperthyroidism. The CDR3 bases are TGTGCCACCAGCAGAGATTTGACCTACGAGCAGTACTTC. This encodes CATSRDLTYEQYF.